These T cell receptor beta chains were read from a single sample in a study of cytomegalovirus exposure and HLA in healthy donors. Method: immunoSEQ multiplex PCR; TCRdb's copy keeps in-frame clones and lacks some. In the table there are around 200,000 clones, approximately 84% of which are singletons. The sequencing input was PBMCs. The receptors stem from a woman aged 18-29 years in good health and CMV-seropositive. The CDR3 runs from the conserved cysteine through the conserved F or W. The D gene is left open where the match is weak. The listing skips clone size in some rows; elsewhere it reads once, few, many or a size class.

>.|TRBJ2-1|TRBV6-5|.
CASSYSKSGNEQFF
TGTGCCAGCAGTTACTCGAAATCCGGGAATGAGCAGTTCTTC
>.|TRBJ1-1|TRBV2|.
CASRGGTEAFF
TGTGCCAGCAGGGGGGGGACTGAAGCTTTCTTT
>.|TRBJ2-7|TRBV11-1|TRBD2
CASSTSGGDYEQYF
TGTGCCAGCTCCACTAGCGGGGGAGACTACGAGCAGTACTTC
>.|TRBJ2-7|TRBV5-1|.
CASSFRGNSYEQYF
TGCGCCAGCAGCTTCCGCGGAAACTCCTACGAGCAGTACTTC
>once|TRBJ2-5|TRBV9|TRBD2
CASSGQTSGGSQETQYF
TGTGCCAGCAGCGGACAGACTAGCGGGGGGTCCCAAGAGACCCAGTACTTC
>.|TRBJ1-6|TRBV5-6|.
CASSRDSPLHF
TGTGCCAGCAGCCGCGATTCACCCCTCCACTTT
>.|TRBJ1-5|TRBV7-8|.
CASSLGVGEGRPVKPQHF
TGTGCCAGCAGCTTAGGAGTAGGTGAGGGCCGGCCTGTAAAGCCCCAGCATTTT
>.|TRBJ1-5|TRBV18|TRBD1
CASSPDRASNQPQHF
TGTGCCAGCTCACCAGACAGGGCTAGCAATCAGCCCCAGCATTTT
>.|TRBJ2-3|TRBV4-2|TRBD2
CASSLQSTGTSGITDTQYF
TGTGCCAGCAGCCTGCAGAGCACAGGGACTAGCGGGATCACAGATACGCAGTATTTT
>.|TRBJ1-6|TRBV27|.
CASSLSQGTPNSPLHF
TGTGCCAGCAGTTTATCACAGGGTACCCCGAATTCACCCCTCCACTTT
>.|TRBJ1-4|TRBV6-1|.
CATTGSQGHEKLFF
TGTGCCACCACGGGCAGCCAGGGGCATGAAAAACTGTTTTTT
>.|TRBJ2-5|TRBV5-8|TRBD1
CASSADRAEKTQYF
TGTGCCAGCAGCGCCGACAGGGCTGAGAAGACCCAGTACTTC
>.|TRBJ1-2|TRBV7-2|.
CASSFDPARSAGGYTF
TGTGCCAGCAGCTTCGATCCGGCGCGGTCGGCGGGGGGCTACACCTTC
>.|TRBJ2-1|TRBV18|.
CASSPPGVGISYNEQFF
TGTGCCAGCTCACCACCCGGGGTGGGGATCTCCTACAATGAGCAGTTCTTC
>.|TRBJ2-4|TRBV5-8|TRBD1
CASSWDRGRDIQYF
TGTGCCAGCAGCTGGGACAGGGGGCGCGACATTCAGTACTTC
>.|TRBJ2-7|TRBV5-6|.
CASSLMGGISYEQYF
TGTGCCAGCAGCCTAATGGGGGGAATCTCCTACGAGCAGTACTTC
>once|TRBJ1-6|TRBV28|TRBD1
CASSPQDRYNSPLHF
TGTGCCAGCAGCCCCCAGGACAGGTATAATTCACCCCTCCACTTT
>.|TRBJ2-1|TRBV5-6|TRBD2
CASSLIWSGGNEQFF
TGTGCCAGCAGCTTGATTTGGTCGGGGGGCAATGAGCAGTTCTTC
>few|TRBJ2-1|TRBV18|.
CASSHPARDEQFF
TGTGCCAGCTCACATCCTGCGAGGGATGAGCAGTTCTTC
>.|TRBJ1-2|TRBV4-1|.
CASSQDGEDYNYGYTF
TGCGCCAGCAGCCAAGATGGGGAGGATTACAACTATGGCTACACCTTC
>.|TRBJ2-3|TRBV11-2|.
CASSFDRLTDTQYF
TGTGCCAGCAGTTTCGACAGGCTCACAGATACGCAGTATTTT
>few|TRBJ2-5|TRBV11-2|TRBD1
CASSRQGKETQYF
TGTGCCAGCAGCCGACAGGGTAAAGAGACCCAGTACTTC
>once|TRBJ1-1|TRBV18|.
CASSKTATRTEAFF
TGTGCCAGCTCAAAGACAGCAACGAGGACTGAAGCTTTCTTT
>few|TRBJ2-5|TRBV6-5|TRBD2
CASSGGLVQETQYF
TGTGCCAGCAGTGGGGGACTAGTCCAAGAGACCCAGTACTTC
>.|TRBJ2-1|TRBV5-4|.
CASSLRGGSNNEQFF
TGTGCCAGCAGCTTACGTGGGGGCTCCAACAATGAGCAGTTCTTC
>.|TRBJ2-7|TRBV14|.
CASSSTSNSYEQYF
TGTGCCAGCAGTTCGACAAGTAACTCCTACGAGCAGTACTTC
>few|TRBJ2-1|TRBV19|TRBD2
CASSMGGNRNEQFF
TGTGCCAGTAGTATGGGGGGGAACAGAAATGAGCAGTTCTTC
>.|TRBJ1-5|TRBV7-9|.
CASGQGSQPQHF
TGTGCCAGCGGCCAGGGATCTCAGCCCCAGCATTTT
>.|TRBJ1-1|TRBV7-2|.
CASSLVQVTEAFF
TGTGCCAGCAGCTTAGTCCAGGTTACTGAAGCTTTCTTT